This paragraph reports one T cell receptor (beta chain). Its antigen is currently unknown. The data belong to a study of cytomegalovirus exposure and HLA in healthy donors. The junction had 2 bases not matched to a gene; V was cut back by 4 bases and J by 2 bases. Germline V gene sequence: CDR1 WNHNN, CDR2 SYGVQD (reference sequence). The CDR3 extends over 15 amino acids. In the PCR, 60 Vbeta and 13 Jbeta primers were used. The data were produced by immunoSEQ multiplex PCR, yet TCRdb's version contains in-frame clones alone and is incomplete. The sample includes about 180,000 clones, about three quarters of them seen just once. Broader study findings: Compared with the roughly 670-donor mean, an Asian-associated ancestry cluster reportedly had fewer N-insertions, according to a later analysis. Per a later analysis, HLA-associated TCR beta chains showed more clonal expansion than other, equally common TCR beta chains.

The clonotype was recovered from a man in his forties in good health and CMV-seronegative. The sample consisted of PBMCs. V is TRBV10-1 and J is TRBJ2-7; 13 bases are a match to TRBD2. The CDR3 region has the DNA TGCGCCAGCAGTGTGACTAGCGGGGGGCCCTACGAGCAGTACTTC. As protein: CASSVTSGGPYEQYF.